The 2 T cell receptor beta chains presented below share a single source sample, sequenced in a study of blood T cell repertoires in COVID-19. Repertoires were generated with immunoSEQ multiplex PCR, while TCRdb's copy carries only in-frame clones and drops some. The data contain roughly 270,000 clones, approximately 85% of them singletons. What was sequenced was peripheral blood. These receptors originate from a man aged 18 to 30 with active or convalescent COVID-19.

This clone was observed a single time. This chain uses TRBV19 with TRBJ1-1, with TRBD1 as a possible D gene (5 bases). Germline V gene data show CDR1 as LNHDA and CDR2 as SQIVND (reference sequence). The length of the CDR3 is 15 residues. Between the trimmed V and J ends, which lost 0 bases and 7 bases, there was a span of 15 bases. CDR3 DNA: TGTGCCAGTAGTATAGACGTTTTCCAGGGAGGTGAAGCTTTCTTT. Amino acid sequence: CASSIDVFQGGEAFF. Full variable domain (missing parts from reference TRBV19 and TRBJ1-1): DGGITQSPKYLFRKEGQNVTLSCEQNLNHDAMYWYRQDPGQGLRLIYYSQIVNDFQKGDIAEGYSVSREKKESFPLTVTSAQKNPTAFYLCASSIDVFQGGEAFFGQGTRLTVV.

The rearrangement uses TRBV12-3 or TRBV12-4 and TRBJ1-2, with D perhaps matching TRBD1 (5 bases). This CDR3 is 13 amino acids long. Deletions cut 8 bases from V and 2 bases from J, with 12 bases between. The CDR3 nucleotides read TGTGCCAGCCTAGGGACTTCGAACTATGGCTACACCTTC. It translates to CASLGTSNYGYTF.